Listed below are T cell receptor beta chains from one sample, sequenced in a study of blood T cells in healthy people across ages. TCRdb fed the 5' RACE reads into MiXCR, producing one record per CDR3 protein. The data contain some 1.1 million distinct CDR3 sequences, approximately 38% of them singletons. Sequencing used blood. Every receptor here comes from a man between 18 and 29 years old in good health. Both conserved end residues are part of each CDR3. The D gene is left open where the match is weak.

V	D	J	CDR3
TRBV5-1	NA	TRBJ2-3	CASSWGGDGPTDTQYF
TRBV7-9	NA	TRBJ2-7	CASIPPHGHEQYF
TRBV5-1	TRBD1	TRBJ2-1	CASSFSGTGDYNEQFF
TRBV20-1	NA	TRBJ2-3	CSARRDLGTQYF
TRBV4-2	TRBD1	TRBJ1-5	CASSRSSTGLNQPQHF
TRBV27	NA	TRBJ1-5	CASRSTGNQPKHF
TRBV25-1	TRBD1	TRBJ1-5	CASSPFPGTDPSNQPQHF
TRBV9	TRBD1	TRBJ2-1	CASSAGQGSQNEQFF
TRBV6-1	NA	NA	CASSEARGNEQYF
TRBV5-1	NA	TRBJ2-6	CARPGIISSGTNVLTF
TRBV7-2	NA	TRBJ1-4	CASSLTSATNEKLFF
TRBV6-1	TRBD1	TRBJ1-1	CASSPRQGEAFF
TRBV7-6	NA	TRBJ1-1	CASSPVSFVREAFF
TRBV6-2/TRBV6-3	TRBD2	TRBJ2-5	CASRPAGLAGNNEQYF
TRBV7-2	NA	TRBJ1-2	CASRAGSPPYGYTF
TRBV12-3/TRBV12-4	NA	TRBJ1-3	CASSLGLSGNTIYF
TRBV20-1	TRBD1	TRBJ2-3	CSAPDASGRGRTDTQYF
TRBV7-2	NA	NA	CASSLGVKGISAEQYF
TRBV5-1	TRBD1	TRBJ1-5	CASSEETGRIPSNQPQHF
TRBV3-1	NA	TRBJ1-1	CASSGYTEAFF
TRBV2	TRBD2	TRBJ2-1	CASEYGGYNEQFF
TRBV14	NA	TRBJ1-2	CASSQEAAQATRGYTF
TRBV20-1	NA	TRBJ1-1	CSARDAGTNSETEAFF
TRBV13	TRBD2	TRBJ2-1	CASSGTSGVWNEQFF
TRBV6-5	NA	TRBJ2-5	CASSLTSGGRQETQYF
TRBV28	NA	TRBJ1-1	CASSLVPGERTEAFF
TRBV20-1	TRBD2	TRBJ2-2	CSARDFSGSTGELFF
TRBV5-1	NA	TRBJ2-4	CASSFVEKGINSQYF
TRBV20-1	NA	TRBJ1-2	CSARDPGLNYGYTF
TRBV7-3	NA	TRBJ1-1	CASSLRGEGTEAFF
TRBV6-2/TRBV6-3	TRBD1	TRBJ1-2	CASTPIVDRGIYGYTF
TRBV11-3	NA	TRBJ2-7	CASSLGTQGSYEQYF
TRBV6-6	NA	TRBJ2-7	CASSCSPAVEQYF
TRBV2	NA	TRBJ2-7	CASSEAVTSYEQYF
TRBV25-1	NA	TRBJ2-5	CASSEPGQETQYF
TRBV15	NA	TRBJ2-3	CATSRDSPRDIGRDTDTQYF
TRBV28	NA	TRBJ2-7	CASSFPGREQYF
TRBV29-1	NA	TRBJ1-2	CSVEVSRADGYTF
TRBV4-2	TRBD2	TRBJ2-5	CASSQDGTSFEQYF
TRBV4-1	NA	TRBJ2-3	CASSQEGRHRTDTQYF
TRBV7-2	NA	TRBJ1-1	CASTPVGATEAFF
TRBV10-3	NA	TRBJ1-2	CAIRLSDGYTF
TRBV20-1	NA	TRBJ2-3	CSASETGPDTQYF
TRBV12-3/TRBV12-4	NA	TRBJ1-2	CASSLEGGAYGYTF
TRBV4-3	TRBD2	TRBJ2-5	CASSQEPGLAGLVSQYF
TRBV10-3	NA	NA	CAISESKAAPYNEQYF
TRBV7-9	NA	TRBJ1-2	CASSPSRTPYYGYTF
TRBV18	NA	TRBJ1-6	CAGQPAQGHNSPLHF
TRBV5-1	TRBD1	TRBJ2-3	CASSWGAGGTTDTQYF
TRBV12-3/TRBV12-4	NA	TRBJ2-1	CASSPDRNNEQFF
TRBV20-1	TRBD1	TRBJ2-7	CSAIVGTGYSYEQYF
TRBV2	NA	TRBJ1-1	CASSELLDTEAFF